The 9 T cell receptor beta chains reported below all come from one sample, sequenced in a study of blood T cell repertoires in COVID-19. Clones were read by immunoSEQ multiplex PCR, and TCRdb kept only the in-frame ones, dropping some. This sample has about 250,000 clones, with roughly 88% found just once. The sample taken for sequencing was peripheral blood. The source of these receptors is a woman in her twenties or thirties with COVID-19, enrolled during active disease.

This clone was seen only a few times. The rearrangement links TRBV5-1 to TRBJ1-2, with TRBD1 as a possible D gene (6 bases). The CDR3 covers 15 residues. The germline gives CDR1 SGHRS, CDR2 YFSETQ. V was clipped by 4 bases and J by 5 bases, with 18 bases between them. CDR3 DNA sequence: TGCGCCAGCAGCCAAAACGCGGGGGCGGGGTATGGCTACACCTTC. It is translated as CASSQNAGAGYGYTF.

The chain has TRBV27 and TRBJ2-2; no firm D call. Germline CDR1 MNHEY, CDR2 SMNVEV (reference sequence). Trimming pared 5 bases from V and 6 bases from J, leaving 10 bases between. The CDR3 totals 13 residues. The CDR3 loop is CASSPKLAGELFF. DNA for the CDR3: TGTGCCAGCAGTCCGAAGCTCGCCGGGGAGCTGTTTTTT.

This chain's CDR3 is CASSFEVASPGEQFF. The CDR3 nucleotides read TGTGCCAGCAGTTTTGAGGTGGCTAGTCCCGGTGAGCAGTTCTTC. V and J are TRBV27 and TRBJ2-1; no reliable D call. The V and J ends lost 3 bases and 9 bases respectively, with 18 bases between them. This CDR3 spans 15 amino acids. Germline values: CDR1 MNHEY, CDR2 SMNVEV (reference sequence).

The chain couples TRBV5-6 to TRBJ2-7; D not resolved. CDR1 and CDR2 (germline): SGHDT, YYEEEE. Trimming pared 1 base from V and 0 bases from J, leaving 17 bases between. This CDR3 is built from 17 residues. DNA of the CDR3: TGTGCCAGCAGCTTGAGTCGGGTACTCCGCGACTCCTACGAGCAGTACTTC. Residues: CASSLSRVLRDSYEQYF.

This rearrangement joins TRBV4-3 to TRBJ2-2, with 8 bases aligning to TRBD2. This CDR3 contains 16 residues. Germline V CDR1 and CDR2: LGHNA, YSLEER. Trimming took 1 base from V and 7 from J; bases not matched to a gene: 8. The CDR3 loop reads CASSQVFPGTSGELFF. The CDR3 nucleotides read TGCGCCAGCAGCCAAGTGTTCCCCGGGACTAGCGGGGAGCTGTTTTTT.

J is TRBJ2-3 and V is TRBV7-9; the D is unclear. Germline V gene lookup returns CDR1 SEHNR and CDR2 FQNEAQ (reference sequence). The V end was cut by 4 bases, the J end by 6 bases, with 8 bases between. The CDR3 covers 12 residues. The CDR3 nucleotides read TGTGCCAGCAGCTCTGTAGTGGATACGCAGTATTTT. Translated: CASSSVVDTQYF.

The chain recombines TRBV24-1 with TRBJ1-5, with unresolved D. Germline loops: CDR1 KGHDR, CDR2 SFDVKD. V lost 10 bases and J 7 bases, leaving 19 bases between the germline ends. There are 14 residues in the CDR3. Here the CDR3 reads CATPPVVGRQPQHF. The CDR3 DNA reads TGTGCCACTCCCCCTGTTGTGGGCAGACAGCCCCAGCATTTT.

The chain recombines TRBV3-1 (or the pseudogene TRBV3-2) with TRBJ2-1; no definite D call. The CDR3 is made up of 15 amino acids. V lost 2 bases and J 3 bases, leaving 11 bases between the germline ends. Germline V gene sequence: CDR1 LGHDT, CDR2 YNNKEL (reference sequence). This chain's CDR3 is CASSQTARNYNEQFF. DNA for the CDR3: TGTGCCAGCAGCCAAACCGCTAGGAACTACAATGAGCAGTTCTTC.

The chain joins TRBV27 to TRBJ2-5; D call uncertain. The CDR3 has 14 residues. V was trimmed by 0 bases and J by 4 bases, leaving 9 bases between them. Germline lookup yields CDR1 MNHEY and CDR2 SMNVEV (reference sequence). The CDR3 region is CASSLSQGGETQYF. As DNA, the CDR3 is TGTGCCAGCAGTTTATCGCAAGGCGGAGAGACCCAGTACTTC.